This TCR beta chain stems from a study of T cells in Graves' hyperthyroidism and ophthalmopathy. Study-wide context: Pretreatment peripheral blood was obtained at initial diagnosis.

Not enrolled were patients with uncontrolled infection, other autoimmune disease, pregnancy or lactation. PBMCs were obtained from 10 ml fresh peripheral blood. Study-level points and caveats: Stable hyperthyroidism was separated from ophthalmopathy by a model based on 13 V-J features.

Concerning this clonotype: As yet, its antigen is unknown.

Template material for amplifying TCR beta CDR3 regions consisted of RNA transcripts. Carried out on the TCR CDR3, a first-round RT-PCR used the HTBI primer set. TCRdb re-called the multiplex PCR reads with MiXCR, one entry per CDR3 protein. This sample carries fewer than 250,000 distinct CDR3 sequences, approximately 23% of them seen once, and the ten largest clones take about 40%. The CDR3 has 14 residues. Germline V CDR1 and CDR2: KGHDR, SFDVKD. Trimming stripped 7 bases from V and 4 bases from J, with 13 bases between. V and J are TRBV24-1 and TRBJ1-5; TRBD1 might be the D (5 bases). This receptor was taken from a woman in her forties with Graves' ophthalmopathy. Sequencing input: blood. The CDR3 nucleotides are TGTGCCACCAGCAGAGACGGGACTAATCAGCCCCAGCATTTT. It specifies CATSRDGTNQPQHF.